One and the same sample provided the 28 T cell receptor beta chains below, sequenced in a study of regulatory T cells in long-lasting Graves disease. Combining iRepertoire HTBI primers with Arm-PCR of CDR3 regions, the authors built TCR beta libraries. One entry per CDR3 protein results from TCRdb running MiXCR on the multiplex PCR reads. The repertoire holds roughly 410,000 distinct CDR3 sequences, around 16% seen once, with approximately 7.8% in the top ten. The time point is: newly diagnosed GD, antithyroid drugs for less than 3 months. PBMC-derived RNA was used for the TCR library. These data also formed part of another study, on T cells in Graves' hyperthyroidism and ophthalmopathy.

Sample: peripheral blood mononuclear cells (PBMCs), taken at new diagnosis, from a patient treated with antithyroid drugs. These receptors originate from a woman aged 40 to 50 with Graves disease.

On this clonotype: A much larger clone differs from this one at a single base, so this may be a read error. The V call is TRBV12-3 or TRBV12-4, the J call TRBJ2-5, with D possibly called TRBD1 or TRBD2 (5 bases each). The CDR3 totals 20 residues. CDR3 residues: CASSRVSLGVARDLSETQCF. CDR3 bases: TGTGCCAGCAGTCGAGTATCGTTGGGGGTTGCCAGAGATCTCTCAGAGACCCAGTGCTTC.

The chain links TRBV6-5 to TRBJ2-3; maybe TRBD2 (6 bases). Trimming took off 0 bases at V and 2 bases at J, with 24 bases between the two ends. Germline V gene data show CDR1 as MNHEY and CDR2 as SVGAGI. CDR3 size: 20 residues. CDR3 residues: CASSYSPIIGGRTNTDTQYF. CDR3 DNA: TGTGCCAGCAGTTACTCCCCAATAATTGGTGGGAGGACCAACACAGATACGCAGTATTTT.

This clonotype was observed a few times. The chain employs TRBV5-1 and TRBJ1-2; D ambiguous. V was trimmed by 4 bases and J by 3 bases, leaving 19 bases between them. In germline, CDR1 is SGHRS, CDR2 YFSETQ. The CDR3 totals 16 residues. CDR3 residues: CASSETGGELHYGYTF. The CDR3 region has the DNA TGCGCCAGCAGCGAAACGGGAGGAGAGCTCCACTATGGCTACACCTTC.

This clonotype was recorded at least ten times. The chain recombines TRBV2 with TRBJ2-1; D possibly matches TRBD1 or TRBD2 (5 bases each). Germline V CDR1 and CDR2: SNHLY, FYNNEI. V shed 8 bases and J shed 9 bases, with 23 bases lying between them. This CDR3 spans 15 amino acids. CDR3 residues: CASQRGTGTLGEQFF. The CDR3 DNA is TGTGCCAGCCAACGAGGAACCGGGACGTTAGGTGAGCAGTTCTTC. The full variable domain, in which reference TRBV2 and TRBJ2-1 provide the parts outside the CDR3, is EPEVTQTPSHQVTQMGQEVILRCVPISNHLYFYWYRQILGQKVEFLVSFYNNEISEKSEIFDDQFSVERPDGSNFTLKIRSTKLEDSAMYFCASQRGTGTLGEQFFGPGTRLTVL.

There are many counts of this clonotype. The chain recombines TRBV19 with TRBJ2-1, with 10 positions matching TRBD2. The trim removed 5 bases at V and 0 bases at J, leaving 16 bases unmatched. CDR1 is LNHDA, CDR2 SQIVND, per germline (reference sequence). This CDR3 spans 20 amino acids. The CDR3 is CASSQLAGAGSISSYNEQFF. CDR3 DNA: TGTGCCAGTAGTCAGCTAGCGGGAGCGGGATCTATAAGCTCCTACAATGAGCAGTTCTTC.

This clonotype was recorded at least ten times. The chain carries TRBV2 and TRBJ1-5; D is possibly TRBD1 (6 bases). The V and J ends lost 1 base and 0 bases respectively, with 16 bases between them. Per germline, CDR1 SNHLY and CDR2 FYNNEI. The CDR3 totals 18 residues. CDR3 bases: TGTGCCAGCAGTGAAGGTGGGGGGGGCGAATATAGCAATCAGCCCCAGCATTTT. Translating it yields CASSEGGGGEYSNQPQHF. The whole variable domain, filled in from reference TRBV2 and TRBJ1-5, reads EPEVTQTPSHQVTQMGQEVILRCVPISNHLYFYWYRQILGQKVEFLVSFYNNEISEKSEIFDDQFSVERPDGSNFTLKIRSTKLEDSAMYFCASSEGGGGEYSNQPQHFGDGTRLSIL.

This chain uses TRBV6-2 or TRBV6-3 with TRBJ2-7; 8 bases are shared with TRBD1. Germline-derived CDR1 and CDR2 are MNHEY and SVGEGT. Trimming took 2 bases from V and 7 from J; bases not matched to a gene: 13. The CDR3 totals 16 residues. Here the CDR3 reads CASSYLNRDRRSEQYF. CDR3 in DNA: TGTGCCAGCAGTTACCTAAACCGGGACAGGCGGTCGGAGCAGTACTTC.

This clonotype was seen a handful of times. This sequence joins TRBV5-1 and TRBJ2-3; 12 bases align to TRBD2. The CDR3 has 16 residues. Germline CDR1 SGHRS, CDR2 YFSETQ. V lost 6 bases, J lost 2 bases, and 7 bases stayed unmatched. The CDR3 loop is CASNRLAGDFTDTQYF. The CDR3 region has the DNA TGCGCCAGCAACAGACTAGCGGGAGATTTCACAGATACGCAGTATTTT.

The sample holds many counts of this clonotype. The J gene is TRBJ2-2, the V gene TRBV19, with 8 nucleotides matching TRBD1. The CDR3 totals 16 residues. Unmatched junction bases numbered 12, after V lost 7 bases and J lost 5 bases. The germline V gene encodes CDR1 LNHDA and CDR2 SQIVND (reference sequence). CDR3: CASTGRGQGGTGELFF. Written as DNA, the CDR3 is TGTGCCAGTACGGGTAGAGGACAGGGCGGAACCGGGGAGCTGTTTTTT. The complete variable domain, with remaining parts taken from reference TRBV19 and TRBJ2-2, reads DGGITQSPKYLFRKEGQNVTLSCEQNLNHDAMYWYRQDPGQGLRLIYYSQIVNDFQKGDIAEGYSVSREKKESFPLTVTSAQKNPTAFYLCASTGRGQGGTGELFFGEGSRLTVL.

This clonotype was counted ten times or more. The chain uses TRBV20-1 and TRBJ2-1; 11 bases match TRBD2. Germline assignment: CDR1 DFQATT and CDR2 SNEGSKA (reference sequence). The CDR3 is made up of 19 amino acids. V lost 2 bases, J lost 0 bases, and 12 bases stayed unmatched. This CDR3 reads CSARPGLAGGSSSYNEQFF. The CDR3 nucleotides read TGCAGTGCTAGACCGGGGCTAGCGGGAGGATCGAGCTCCTACAATGAGCAGTTCTTC.

This clonotype has ten or more counts. The chain links TRBV5-1 to TRBJ2-2; no reliable D call. CDR1 is SGHRS, CDR2 YFSETQ, per germline. The CDR3 is 14 amino acids. The V and J ends lost 5 bases and 2 bases respectively, with 10 bases between them. The CDR3 DNA follows: TGCGCCAGCAGGCAGGACCCAAACACCGGGGAGCTGTTTTTT. It yields the protein CASRQDPNTGELFF.

The V call is TRBV20-1, the J call TRBJ2-2, with 9 bases lining up with TRBD2. Germline lookup yields CDR1 DFQATT and CDR2 SNEGSKA (reference sequence). The V gene end was trimmed by 6 bases and the J gene end by 2 bases; junction bases not matched to a gene: 16. The CDR3 consists of 18 residues. Here the CDR3 DNA reads TGCAGTGCCAGAAAGGAGACTAGCGGACCCATAAACACCGGGGAGCTGTTTTTT. Amino acids: CSARKETSGPINTGELFF.

This clonotype was observed many times. CDR3 DNA: TGTGCCAGCAGCATTCTGACTAGCGGGAGGGTTGATGAGCAGTTCTTC. Translation gives CASSILTSGRVDEQFF. The genes are TRBV13 and TRBJ2-1; 14 bases match TRBD2. The V gene's germline CDR1 is PRHDT and CDR2 FYEKMQ (reference sequence). J gave up 8 bases and V 5 bases, and 8 bases lay outside the gene matches. The CDR3 runs 16 residues.

In this sample, this clonotype turned up many times. The chain employs TRBV28 and TRBJ1-1; the match to TRBD1 covers 10 bases. Germline V lookup: CDR1 MDHEN, CDR2 SYDVKM. The CDR3 consists of 16 residues. J was trimmed by 1 base and V by 6 bases; bases with no gene match: 8. In DNA, the CDR3 is TGTGCCAGCAGAAGCGGGACAGGGGATTCGAACACTGAAGCTTTCTTT. Residues: CASRSGTGDSNTEAFF.

This clonotype was detected many times. The chain is built from TRBV28 and TRBJ1-1; D ambiguous. V dropped 7 bases and J dropped 0 bases, with 9 bases sitting between them. This CDR3 is built from 13 residues. Germline lookup yields CDR1 MDHEN and CDR2 SYDVKM. The CDR3 sequence: CASTIQVNTEAFF. The CDR3 nucleotides read TGTGCCAGCACCATTCAGGTGAACACTGAAGCTTTCTTT. The complete variable domain, with remaining parts taken from reference TRBV28 and TRBJ1-1, reads DVKVTQSSRYLVKRTGEKVFLECVQDMDHENMFWYRQDPGLGLRLIYFSYDVKMKEKGDIPEGYSVSREKKERFSLILESASTNQTSMYLCASTIQVNTEAFFGQGTRLTVV.

This clonotype was seen many times. The chain's CDR3 is CASSLAQGAWRPQHF. The CDR3 DNA reads TGTGCCAGCAGCTTAGCTCAGGGGGCTTGGAGGCCCCAGCATTTT. This sequence joins TRBV7-2 and TRBJ1-5, with 8 bases identical to TRBD1. V lost 0 bases and J lost 9; bases outside the gene matches: 7. The CDR3 is 15 residues long. The germline CDR1 and CDR2 sequences are SGHTA and FQGNSA.

The V gene is TRBV4-3, the J gene TRBJ2-7; TRBD2 matches at 8 bases. The V and J ends lost 1 base and 4 bases, in that order; junction bases with no gene match: 9. Germline CDR1 is LGHNA and CDR2 is YSLEER. The CDR3 is 16 residues long. The CDR3 sequence: CASSQVLAGGLYEQYF. The CDR3 DNA follows: TGCGCCAGCAGCCAAGTGTTGGCGGGAGGTCTGTACGAGCAGTACTTC.

V gene TRBV5-1 combines with J gene TRBJ1-6, with D hard to call. CDR1 SGHRS and CDR2 YFSETQ come from the germline V gene. The V gene lost 1 base and the J gene lost 7 bases, with 12 bases spanning the gap. There are 15 residues in the CDR3. CDR3: CASSLRSVGNSPLHF. In DNA, the CDR3 is TGCGCCAGCAGCTTGAGGTCGGTTGGGAATTCACCCCTCCACTTT. The whole variable domain, remainder taken from reference TRBV5-1 and TRBJ1-6, is KAGVTQTPRYLIKTRGQQVTLSCSPISGHRSVSWYQQTPGQGLQFLFEYFSETQRNKGNFPGRFSGRQFSNSRSEMNVSTLELGDSALYLCASSLRSVGNSPLHFGNGTRLTVT.

The gene calls are TRBV5-5 and TRBJ2-1, with 8 bases matching TRBD2. J was trimmed by 9 bases and V by 2 bases; bases with no gene match: 13. The V gene's germline CDR1 is SGHKS and CDR2 YYEKEE (reference sequence). This CDR3 comprises 16 residues. The DNA of the CDR3 is TGTGCCAGCAGCTTAGTTGGGACTAGTGATTTTTTTGAGCAGTTCTTC. Encoded protein: CASSLVGTSDFFEQFF.

The sample holds many counts of this clonotype. CDR3 bases: TGTGCCAGCACAGGGGCGAGGGCCACAGATACGCAGTATTTT. Its translation is CASTGARATDTQYF. This sequence joins TRBV11-3 and TRBJ2-3, with D maybe TRBD1 (6 bases). The germline V gene has CDR1 SGHNT and CDR2 YENEEA. The V end lost 7 bases, the J end lost 2 bases, and 13 bases lay between the germline ends. The CDR3 covers 14 residues. The complete variable domain, with remaining parts taken from reference TRBV11-3 and TRBJ2-3, reads EAGVVQSPRYKIIEKKQPVAFWCNPISGHNTLYWYLQNLGQGPELLIRYENEEAVDDSQLPKDRFSAERLKGVDSTLKIQPAELGDSAVYLCASTGARATDTQYFGPGTRLTVL.

In this sample, this clonotype turned up many times. This chain joins TRBV11-3 and TRBJ2-2; the D is unclear. The V gene lost 1 base and the J gene lost 1 base, with 4 bases spanning the gap. The CDR3 contains 14 residues. Germline assignment: CDR1 SGHNT and CDR2 YENEEA. CDR3 residues: CASSLAQNTGELFF. The CDR3 nucleotides are TGTGCCAGCAGCTTAGCTCAGAACACCGGGGAGCTGTTTTTT.

The sample holds many counts of this clonotype. The genes are TRBV18 and TRBJ1-1, with a possible D match to TRBD1 (5 bases). CDR1 is KGHSH and CDR2 is LQKENI in the germline V gene. The CDR3 extends over 14 amino acids. With 1 base removed from V and 5 bases from J, the gap between germline ends came to 11 bases. DNA of the CDR3: TGTGCCAGCTCACCACTGGGGGTAGGGACTGAAGCTTTCTTT. As protein: CASSPLGVGTEAFF.

This clonotype was detected many times. The rearrangement uses TRBV6-1 and TRBJ2-1, with 8 bases fitting TRBD2. The germline CDR1 and CDR2 sequences are MNHNS and SASEGT. Trimming took 7 bases from V and 6 from J; bases not matched to a gene: 8. CDR3 length equals 14 residues. The CDR3 DNA reads TGTGCCAGCACTAAAATAACTAGCGGCAATGAGCAGTTCTTC. It encodes CASTKITSGNEQFF.

For this clonotype: A much bigger clone sits one base away, suggesting this may be a read error. The chain recombines TRBV30 with TRBJ2-3; TRBD1 might be the D (6 bases). Trimming stripped 0 bases from V and 5 bases from J, with 12 bases between. The CDR3 has 14 residues. In germline, CDR1 is GTSNPN, CDR2 SVGIG (reference sequence). Written as DNA, the CDR3 is TGTGCCTGGAGTGTACGGCAAGGGGGAGATACGCAGTATTTT. Translated, it gives CAWSVRQGGDTQYF.

The CDR3 sequence: CASSSPEVDEQFF. The CDR3 bases are TGTGCCAGCAGCTCCCCCGAGGTAGACGAGCAGTTCTTC. The rearrangement links TRBV7-3 to TRBJ2-1; D gene ambiguous. Trimming left V 4 bases short and J 10 bases short, with 14 bases between. This CDR3 spans 13 amino acids. CDR1 and CDR2 from the germline V gene are SGHTA and FQGTGA.

There are many counts of this clonotype. The rearrangement joins TRBV15 to TRBJ2-2, with TRBD1 matching 8 bases. Germline V lookup: CDR1 LNHNV, CDR2 YYDKDF (reference sequence). With V trimmed by 3 bases and J by 6 bases, 6 bases remained unmatched. CDR3 length equals 15 residues. The CDR3 bases are TGTGCCACCAGCAGCGGACAGGGCTTTGCCGGGGAGCTGTTTTTT. Its protein product is CATSSGQGFAGELFF.

As concerns this clonotype: One end of the junction is discordant with germline, which a read error may explain. This chain uses TRBV27 with TRBJ2-1; D is unresolved. The CDR3 extends over 15 amino acids. Germline assignment: CDR1 MNHEY and CDR2 SMNVEV (reference sequence). The CDR3 loop reads CASSFGGSSYNEQVF. Here the CDR3 DNA reads TGTGCCAGCAGTTTTGGCGGAAGCTCCTACAATGAGCAGGTCTTC.

This clonotype was seen repeatedly, ten times or more. The DNA of the CDR3 is TGTGCCAGCAGTTTATTTCCCGTGCGGACCTACAATGAGCAGTTCTTC. The encoded protein is CASSLFPVRTYNEQFF. The genes are TRBV27 and TRBJ2-1, with D hard to call. Trimming shortened V by 1 base and J by 2 bases, and 12 bases separated the two germline ends. The CDR3 contains 16 residues. Germline V CDR1 and CDR2: MNHEY, SMNVEV (reference sequence).